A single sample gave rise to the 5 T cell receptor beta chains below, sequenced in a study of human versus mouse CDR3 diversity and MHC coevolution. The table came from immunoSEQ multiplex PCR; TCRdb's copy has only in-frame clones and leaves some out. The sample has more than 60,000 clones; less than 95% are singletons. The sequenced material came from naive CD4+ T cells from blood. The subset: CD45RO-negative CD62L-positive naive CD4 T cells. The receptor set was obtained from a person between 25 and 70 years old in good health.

CDR3 sequence: CASSIHGTGDNEQFF. The DNA of the CDR3 is TGTGCCAGTAGCATCCACGGGACAGGGGACAATGAGCAGTTCTTC. The chain uses TRBV19 and TRBJ2-1; 10 positions agree with TRBD1. Germline V lookup: CDR1 LNHDA, CDR2 SQIVND (reference sequence). The CDR3 extends over 15 amino acids. Trimming removed 6 bases from V and 5 bases from J; junction bases left unmatched: 7. The full variable domain, in which reference TRBV19 and TRBJ2-1 provide the parts outside the CDR3, is DGGITQSPKYLFRKEGQNVTLSCEQNLNHDAMYWYRQDPGQGLRLIYYSQIVNDFQKGDIAEGYSVSREKKESFPLTVTSAQKNPTAFYLCASSIHGTGDNEQFFGPGTRLTVL.

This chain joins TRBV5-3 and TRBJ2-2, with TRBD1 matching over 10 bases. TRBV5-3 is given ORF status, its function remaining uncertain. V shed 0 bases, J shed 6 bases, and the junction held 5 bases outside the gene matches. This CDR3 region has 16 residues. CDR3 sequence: CARSLAGTGAPGELFF. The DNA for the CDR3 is TGTGCCAGAAGCTTGGCCGGGACAGGGGCCCCCGGGGAGCTGTTTTTT.

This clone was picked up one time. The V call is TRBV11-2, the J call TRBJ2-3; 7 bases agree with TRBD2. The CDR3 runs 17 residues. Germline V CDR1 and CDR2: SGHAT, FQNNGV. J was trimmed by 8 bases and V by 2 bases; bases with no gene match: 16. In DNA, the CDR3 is TGTGCCAGCAGCTTAAGGCCCAGCGGGGTCGGATCGGGTACGCAGTATTTT. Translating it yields CASSLRPSGVGSGTQYF.

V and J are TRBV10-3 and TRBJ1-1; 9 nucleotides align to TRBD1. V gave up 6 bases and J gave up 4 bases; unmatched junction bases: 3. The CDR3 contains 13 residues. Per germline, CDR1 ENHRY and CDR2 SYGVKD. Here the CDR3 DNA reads TGTGCCATCAGACTGACAGGGGGCACTGAAGCTTTCTTT. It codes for CAIRLTGGTEAFF.

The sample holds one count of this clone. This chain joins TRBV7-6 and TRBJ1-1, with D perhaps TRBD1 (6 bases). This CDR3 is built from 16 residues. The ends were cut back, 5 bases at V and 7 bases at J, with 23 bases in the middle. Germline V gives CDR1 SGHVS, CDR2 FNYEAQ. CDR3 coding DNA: TGTGCCAGCAGCCGAGCACCACAGGGCTTGGAAGGTGAAGCTTTCTTT. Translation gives CASSRAPQGLEGEAFF. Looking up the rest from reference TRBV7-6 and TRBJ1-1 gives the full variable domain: GAGVSQSPRYKVTKRGQDVALRCDPISGHVSLYWYRQALGQGPEFLTYFNYEAQQDKSGLPNDRFSAERPEGSISTLTIQRTEQRDSAMYRCASSRAPQGLEGEAFFGQGTRLTVV.